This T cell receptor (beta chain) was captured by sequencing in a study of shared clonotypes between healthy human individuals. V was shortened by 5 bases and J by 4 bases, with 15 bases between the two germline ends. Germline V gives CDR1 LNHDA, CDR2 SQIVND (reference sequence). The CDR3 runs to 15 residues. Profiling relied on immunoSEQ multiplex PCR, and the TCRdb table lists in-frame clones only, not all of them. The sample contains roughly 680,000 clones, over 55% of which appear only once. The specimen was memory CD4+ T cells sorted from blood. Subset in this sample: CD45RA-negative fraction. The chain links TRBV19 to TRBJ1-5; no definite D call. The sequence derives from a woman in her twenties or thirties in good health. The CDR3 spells CASSPKPGFNQPQHF. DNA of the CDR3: TGTGCCAGTAGTCCCAAACCGGGGTTTAATCAGCCCCAGCATTTT.